This T cell receptor beta chain emerged from a study of T cells in Graves' hyperthyroidism and ophthalmopathy. Study-wide points: Appearing also in blood were most of the thyroid clonotypes expanded above 0.001.

CDR3 size: 15 residues. V was clipped by 3 bases and J by 7 bases; unmatched bases: 11. In its sample, this clonotype was seen many times. Its target is unknown. TCR beta CDR3 regions were amplified from RNA transcripts. TCR CDR3 underwent first-round RT-PCR with the HTBI primer set. One entry per CDR3 protein results from TCRdb running MiXCR on the multiplex PCR reads. The sample records about 280,000 distinct CDR3 sequences, 25% to 30% being singletons. V is TRBV12-3 or TRBV12-4 and J is TRBJ2-5; TRBD1 matches 7 bases. The clonotype comes from a man aged 35 to 55 with Graves' hyperthyroidism that later progressed to Graves' ophthalmopathy. Sequences were obtained from blood. DNA for the CDR3: TGTGCCAGCAGTTTGGGGTCCGGGACAGATGGGACCCAGTACTTC. Its protein is CASSLGSGTDGTQYF.